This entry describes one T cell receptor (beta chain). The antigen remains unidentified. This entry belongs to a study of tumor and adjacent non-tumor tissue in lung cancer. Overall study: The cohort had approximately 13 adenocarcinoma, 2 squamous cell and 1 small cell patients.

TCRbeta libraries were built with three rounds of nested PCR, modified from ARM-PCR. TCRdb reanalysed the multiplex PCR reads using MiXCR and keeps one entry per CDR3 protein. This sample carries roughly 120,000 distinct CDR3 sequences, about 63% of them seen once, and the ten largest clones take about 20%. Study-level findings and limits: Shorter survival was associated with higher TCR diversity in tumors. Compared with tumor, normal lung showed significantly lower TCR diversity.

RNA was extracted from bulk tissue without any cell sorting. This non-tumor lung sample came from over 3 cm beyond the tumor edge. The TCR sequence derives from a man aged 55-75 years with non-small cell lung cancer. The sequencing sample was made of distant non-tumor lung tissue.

The CDR3 nucleotides are TGCAGCGCTAACGAGGCCACACAGGGTGGCATGGGTGAACCATTCTTC. Translating gives CSANEATQGGMGEPFF. This rearrangement joins TRBV29-1 to TRBJ2-1; TRBD1 might be the D (6 bases). The CDR3 length is 16 residues. Germline V CDR1 and CDR2: SQVTM, ANQGSEA. V was trimmed by 7 bases and J by 16 bases, leaving 35 bases between them.